This T cell receptor beta chain was recovered during a study of OX40 agonist ivuxolimab in advanced cancers. Looking at the study overall: Ivuxolimab was an agonistic, fully human IgG2 monoclonal antibody directed against OX40 (CD134), a costimulatory receptor. Partial responses occurred in three dose-escalation patients: two with cutaneous melanoma and one with hepatocellular carcinoma. Patients were allowed to have had prior anti-PD-1, anti-PD-L1 or anti-CTLA-4 therapy, and approximately 39% of the dose-escalation patients had been treated with checkpoint inhibitors. The paper describes the monotherapy dose-escalation part (N ≈ 49 patients) of the phase I trial of ivuxolimab. Of the approximately 53 patients in dose escalation, some 19 had hepatocellular carcinoma, some 15 had melanoma, 9 had renal cell carcinoma and 9 had head and neck cancer. Peripheral TCRbeta sequencing aimed to test whether ivuxolimab altered TCR sequence diversity and caused clonal T-cell expansion. The dose-escalation cohort was almost 85% male with a mean age of approximately 60 years, ranging from roughly 20 to 80. Intravenous ivuxolimab was administered to patients every 2 weeks at six dose levels: 0.01, 0.1, 0.3, 1.5, 3 and 10 mg/kg. The study at large found these results: After ivuxolimab, CD8+ T cells had more expanded clones than CD4+ T cells on average. Antigen specificity was not determined for the clonally expanded peripheral T cells. Low levels of normalized T-cell clonal expansion were also seen in some patients who did not respond. In the 0.1-3.0 mg/kg groups, partial responders were among the patients with the lowest normalized peripheral clonal expansion, particularly in CD8+ T cells. At doses from 0.1 to 3.0 mg/kg, clonal expansion was seen in both CD4+ and CD8+ blood T cells between baseline and week 6.

Genomic DNA was isolated from the sorted cells so that the TCRbeta CDR3 region could be sequenced. TCRbeta CDR3 regions were sequenced using the immunoSEQ Assay. The source is immuneACCESS, and TCRdb retained only in-frame sequences with V and J called. Part of the clones is not carried over; for the studies checked, unresolved V genes explain less than half of this, and the remainder is unexplained. The sample data list roughly 65,000 clones, and almost 90% of these were observed just once. Clones ranked in the top ten supply under 12% of the sample. This clone was counted once. The target of this receptor is not known. Base qualities are not provided; no much larger clone lies one nucleotide away. In the same sample, other DNA sequences code for this CDR3. Patients with autoimmune disease history or receiving systemic immunosuppression were excluded from the trial. Peripheral blood for TCR sequencing was collected from all dose cohorts at baseline, on cycle 4 day 1, and on cycle 7 day 1. The samples were taken from a phase I, first-in-human, multicenter, open-label dose-escalation trial of ivuxolimab. Adults with locally advanced or metastatic melanoma, renal cell, hepatocellular, or head and neck squamous cell carcinoma were enrolled in the trial. Before TCR sequencing, CD4+ T cells and CD8+ T cells from peripheral blood were sorted into separate populations.

The germline V gene provides CDR1 MDHEN and CDR2 SYDVKM. There are 16 amino acids in the CDR3, from cysteine to phenylalanine inclusive. Solely the CDR3 DNA is kept, with 48 bases framed from the first base. The junction shows trimming of 4 bases on V and 0 bases on J, and the gene matches do not reach 4 bases of it. Here the chain combines TRBV28 and TRBJ2-7, with 12 middle bases fitting TRBD2. The sequencing here drew on CD4+ or CD8+ T cells sorted from blood, taken in a trial of the OX40 agonist ivuxolimab. The TCR comes from an adult with an advanced solid tumor such as melanoma, head and neck, liver or kidney cancer. The CDR3 amino acid sequence is: CASSSPGLAGSYEQYF. The nucleotide sequence is TGTGCCAGCAGTTCACCGGGACTAGCGGGCTCCTACGAGCAGTACTTC.